Listed here are 25 T cell receptor beta chains from one sample, sequenced in a study of human T cells and chemical hapten exposure. Using its own MiXCR run on the RACE reads, TCRdb lists one record per CDR3 protein. The sample lists tens of thousands of distinct CDR3 sequences; 9.3% were seen once. Time point denoted: patch test 1, 2 weeks after DPC sensitization. Treatment indicated: therapeutic diphenylcyclopropenone sensitization with weekly scalp DPC. This specimen was whole blood, taken in connection with sensitization to the hapten diphenylcyclopropenone (DPC). The receptors come from a woman between 35 and 50 years old with alopecia areata. Some clones in this sample may be carry-over from other donors' samples.

The V call is TRBV7-9, the J call TRBJ2-3, with no clear D. Trimming pared 1 base from V and 6 bases from J, leaving 17 bases between. There are 16 residues in the CDR3. Germline V gene sequence: CDR1 SEHNR, CDR2 FQNEAQ (reference sequence). The DNA for the CDR3 is TGTGCCAGCAGCTTAGTTCCGGTCCGGCCCTCGGATACGCAGTATTTT. Its protein product is CASSLVPVRPSDTQYF.

A few counts support this clonotype. This chain connects TRBV3-1 to TRBJ2-7; tentative D call: TRBD1 (6 bases). The CDR3 has 17 amino acids. CDR1 is LGHDT, CDR2 YNNKEL, per germline (reference sequence). Trimming stripped 2 bases from V and 6 bases from J, with 23 bases between. The CDR3 DNA reads TGTGCCAGCAGCCAATATCATGTTTCAGGGGCTCTTAGCGAGCAGTACTTC. This encodes CASSQYHVSGALSEQYF.

Many counts were recorded for this clonotype. This chain connects TRBV6-1 to TRBJ2-1; the D is unclear. Looked up from germline, CDR1 is MNHNS and CDR2 is SASEGT. The CDR3 totals 15 residues. Deletions cut 0 bases from V and 3 bases from J, with 9 bases between. DNA of the CDR3: TGTGCCAGCAGTGAAGCGGGTTACCTCTACAATGAGCAGTTCTTC. This translates into CASSEAGYLYNEQFF.

This clonotype was picked up many times. This chain connects TRBV19 to TRBJ1-5, with D maybe TRBD1 (6 bases). The germline gives CDR1 LNHDA, CDR2 SQIVND (reference sequence). CDR3 length equals 15 residues. Trimming cost V 4 bases and J 2 bases, with 12 bases left between them. CDR3 in DNA: TGTGCCAGTAGTACGACAGGTGGAGGCAATCAGCCCCAGCATTTT. Residues: CASSTTGGGNQPQHF.

This clonotype has only a few counts. CDR3: CASSVGPQDDEQYF. CDR3 coding DNA: TGTGCCAGCAGCGTAGGTCCTCAGGACGACGAGCAGTACTTC. The chain has TRBV9 and TRBJ2-7; no definite D call. Germline V gives CDR1 SGDLS, CDR2 YYNGEE. V lost 0 bases, J lost 5 bases, and 12 bases lay in between. The CDR3 consists of 14 residues.

This clonotype was found many times. The chain couples TRBV7-9 to TRBJ2-7; the D gene could be TRBD1 or TRBD2 (7 bases each). V dropped 5 bases and J dropped 6 bases, with 17 bases sitting between them. CDR1 is SEHNR, CDR2 FQNEAQ, per germline (reference sequence). The CDR3 sequence is 14 residues long. Here the CDR3 reads CASSLTSGGVEQYF. CDR3 bases: TGTGCCAGCAGCCTCACCTCAGGGGGGGTCGAGCAGTACTTC.

The table lists this clonotype with many counts. The chain carries TRBV20-1 and TRBJ2-1, with 8 nucleotides matching TRBD1. The length of the CDR3 is 13 residues. Germline loops: CDR1 DFQATT, CDR2 SNEGSKA (reference sequence). J lost 6 bases, V lost 1 base, and 2 bases had no gene match. DNA for the CDR3: TGCAGTGCTAGAGCGGACAGGGTCAATGAGCAGTTCTTC. Translated, it gives CSARADRVNEQFF.

The chain links TRBV7-3 to TRBJ2-1; TRBD2 matches 7 bases. The germline CDR1 and CDR2 sequences are SGHTA and FQGTGA. This CDR3 contains 14 residues. The J segment lost 9 bases and the V segment lost 5 bases, leaving 10 bases of the junction unmatched. The CDR3 region is CASSPGGLMGEQFF. The CDR3 bases are TGTGCCAGCAGCCCGGGAGGCCTAATGGGTGAGCAGTTCTTC.

The chain carries TRBV12-3 or TRBV12-4 and TRBJ2-3; 12 bases agree with TRBD2. The CDR3 is 14 amino acids. Trimming at V came to 6 bases and at J to 7 bases, leaving 5 bases not matched to a gene. Written as DNA, the CDR3 is TGTGCCAGCAGGACTAGCGGGGGAGCAAATACGCAGTATTTT. Encoded protein: CASRTSGGANTQYF.

Remarks on this clonotype: The germline gene is not matched at one end of the junction; a read error may be the cause. The chain has TRBV2 and TRBJ2-7; 10 bases map to TRBD2. Germline lookup yields CDR1 SNHLY and CDR2 FYNNEI. CDR3 length equals 14 residues. The CDR3 loop is CASSQLAGQGEQYF. The CDR3 region has the DNA TGTGCTAGCAGCCAACTAGCGGGGCAGGGCGAGCAGTACTTC.

The rearrangement uses TRBV24-1 and TRBJ2-3; D uncertain. The V gene lost 3 bases and the J gene lost 6 bases, with 6 bases spanning the gap. The CDR3 is 12 residues long. CDR1 and CDR2 from the germline V gene are KGHDR and SFDVKD. In DNA, the CDR3 is TGTGCCACCAGTGATCCCTGGGATACGCAGTATTTT. It is translated as CATSDPWDTQYF.

The sample holds many counts of this clonotype. The gene calls are TRBV5-1 and TRBJ2-1; TRBD2 is a possible D gene (6 bases). The CDR3 length is 15 residues. Germline values: CDR1 SGHRS, CDR2 YFSETQ. V gave up 2 bases and J gave up 3 bases, with 12 bases separating them. CDR3 DNA sequence: TGCGCCAGCAGCTTTAACGGGGGATACTACAATGAGCAGTTCTTC. It yields the protein CASSFNGGYYNEQFF.

This clonotype showed up just a few times. The V call is TRBV11-2, the J call TRBJ1-1; tentative D call: TRBD1 (5 bases). The CDR3 has 16 amino acids. Trimming left V 5 bases short and J 2 bases short, with 18 bases between. Germline lookup yields CDR1 SGHAT and CDR2 FQNNGV. CDR3 nucleotide sequence: TGTGCCAGCAGCAAAGAGGTCCGGGGGGGAAACACTGAAGCTTTCTTT. It codes for CASSKEVRGGNTEAFF. The full variable domain, its missing parts supplied by reference TRBV11-2 and TRBJ1-1, is EAGVAQSPRYKIIEKRQSVAFWCNPISGHATLYWYQQILGQGPKLLIQFQNNGVVDDSQLPKDRFSAERLKGVDSTLKIQPAKLEDSAVYLCASSKEVRGGNTEAFFGQGTRLTVV.

The chain combines TRBV5-1 with TRBJ2-5, with 12 nucleotides matching TRBD2. V gave up 6 bases and J gave up 1 base; unmatched junction bases: 4. The germline V gene encodes CDR1 SGHRS and CDR2 YFSETQ. The CDR3 consists of 15 residues. DNA of the CDR3: TGCGCCAGCACGAGGACTAGCGGGGTCCAAGAGACCCAGTACTTC. Translation: CASTRTSGVQETQYF.

This clonotype was seen many times. In nucleotides, the CDR3 is TGTGCCGGACGGGGCTCCCTCCTTACTGGCTACACCTTC. This sequence encodes CAGRGSLLTGYTF. V and J are TRBV2 and TRBJ1-2, with D possibly being TRBD1 (5 bases). This CDR3 region has 13 residues. Trimming pared 11 bases from V and 7 bases from J, leaving 20 bases between. Germline V gene data show CDR1 as SNHLY and CDR2 as FYNNEI.

This clonotype was detected many times. This rearrangement joins TRBV7-9 to TRBJ1-2; 7 nucleotides line up with TRBD1. Germline V gene sequence: CDR1 SEHNR, CDR2 FQNEAQ (reference sequence). V lost 0 bases and J lost 6; bases outside the gene matches: 4. The CDR3 is 14 residues long. CDR3 sequence reads: CASSLADRANGYTF. The DNA of the CDR3 is TGTGCCAGCAGCTTAGCAGACAGGGCAAATGGCTACACCTTC.

J is TRBJ1-1 and V is TRBV10-3; D not certain. The CDR3 is 13 residues long. Trimming took off 1 base at V and 9 bases at J, with 12 bases between the two ends. Germline V lookup: CDR1 ENHRY, CDR2 SYGVKD. The CDR3 DNA is TGTGCCATCAGTGAGTACGACGGAGCGAAAGCTTTCTTT. Translated, it gives CAISEYDGAKAFF.

The chain employs TRBV29-1 and TRBJ2-5; 7 nucleotides line up with TRBD1. The CDR3 has 12 residues. With V trimmed by 5 bases and J by 2 bases, 2 bases remained unmatched. Germline CDR1 and CDR2: SQVTM and ANQGSEA. CDR3 nucleotide sequence: TGCAGCGTTTCGACAGGGCAAGAGACCCAGTACTTC. This encodes CSVSTGQETQYF.

In this sample, this clonotype turned up a few times. The chain uses TRBV6-6 and TRBJ1-6; D is perhaps TRBD1 (5 bases). In germline, CDR1 is MNHNY, CDR2 SVGAGI (reference sequence). This CDR3 contains 14 residues. Trimming removed 0 bases at V and 7 bases at J, with 7 bases between. The CDR3 nucleotides are TGTGCCAGCAGTTACTCGACAGTGAATTCACCCCTCCACTTT. This gives the protein CASSYSTVNSPLHF.

This clonotype occurred a few times. This chain connects TRBV4-1 to TRBJ2-7, with TRBD1 as a possible D gene (5 bases). CDR1 and CDR2 from the germline V gene are MGHRA and YSYEKL. This CDR3 has 13 residues. The V gene lost 0 bases and the J gene lost 6 bases, with 9 bases spanning the gap. The CDR3 reads CASSQEWGGEQYF. Written as DNA, the CDR3 is TGCGCCAGCAGCCAAGAATGGGGCGGCGAGCAGTACTTC.

The table lists this clonotype with many counts. This chain connects TRBV29-1 to TRBJ1-2, with 10 bases fitting TRBD1. The CDR3 is 14 residues long. Germline V gives CDR1 SQVTM, CDR2 ANQGSEA. V trimming: 4 bases; J trimming: 8 bases; junction bases outside the gene matches: 10. CDR3 nucleotides: TGCAGCGTTGCATTGATTGGGACAGGGGCCGGCTACACCTTC. Residues: CSVALIGTGAGYTF.

The CDR3 nucleotides are TGTGCCAGCAGCGTAGCTTTCGACGAGCAGTACTTC. It yields the protein CASSVAFDEQYF. The chain links TRBV9 to TRBJ2-7; D unresolved. V lost 0 bases to trimming and J lost 5 bases, with 6 bases between them. CDR1 SGDLS and CDR2 YYNGEE come from the germline V gene. This CDR3 has 12 residues.

This clonotype was counted at least ten times. This rearrangement joins TRBV18 to TRBJ2-2; possible D gene TRBD1, 5 bases. V was shortened by 1 base and J by 2 bases, with 8 bases between the two germline ends. In germline, CDR1 is KGHSH, CDR2 LQKENI. The CDR3 totals 15 residues. The CDR3 loop is CASSPLQGNTGELFF. Written as DNA, the CDR3 is TGTGCCAGCTCACCACTTCAGGGAAACACCGGGGAGCTGTTTTTT.

This clonotype was seen at least ten times. CDR3 DNA sequence: TGTGCCAGCACCACCCCCGGCCTACGGGTGGATACGCAGTATTTT. Translating gives CASTTPGLRVDTQYF. The chain uses TRBV6-2 or TRBV6-3 and TRBJ2-3; D uncertain. This CDR3 spans 15 amino acids. The germline V gene encodes CDR1 MNHEY and CDR2 SVGEGT. Trimming cost V 7 bases and J 6 bases, with 20 bases left between them.

This clonotype was observed many times. The chain couples TRBV29-1 to TRBJ2-2; 7 positions agree with TRBD2. Trimming cost V 7 bases and J 4 bases; bases outside gene matches: 9. Germline V lookup: CDR1 SQVTM, CDR2 ANQGSEA. The CDR3 consists of 14 residues. The CDR3 nucleotides read TGCAGCGCCGGGATCGGACTAGGCACCGGGGAGCTGTTTTTT. Its protein is CSAGIGLGTGELFF.